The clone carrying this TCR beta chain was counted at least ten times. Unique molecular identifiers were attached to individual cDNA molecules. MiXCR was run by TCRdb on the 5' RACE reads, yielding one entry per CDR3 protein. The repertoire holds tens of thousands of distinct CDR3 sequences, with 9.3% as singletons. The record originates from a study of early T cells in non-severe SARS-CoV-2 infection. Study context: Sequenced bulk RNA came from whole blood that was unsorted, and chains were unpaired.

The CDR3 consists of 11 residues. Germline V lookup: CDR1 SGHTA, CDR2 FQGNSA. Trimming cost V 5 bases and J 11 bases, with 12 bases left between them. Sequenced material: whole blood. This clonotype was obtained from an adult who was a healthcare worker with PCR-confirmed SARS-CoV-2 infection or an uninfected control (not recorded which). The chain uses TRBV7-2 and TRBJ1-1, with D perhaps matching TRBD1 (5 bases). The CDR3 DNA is TGTGCCAGCAGCCGGGACCGCGAGGCTTTCTTT. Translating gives CASSRDREAFF.